The clone carrying this T cell receptor beta chain was seen a handful of times. The antigen is unknown. MiXCR was run by TCRdb on the reads, yielding one entry per CDR3 protein. The sample includes roughly 990,000 distinct CDR3 sequences, around a third seen only once; the top ten take about 14%. The sample is drawn from a study of T cell repertoires in cytomegalovirus infection. The V gene end was trimmed by 3 bases and the J gene end by 10 bases; junction bases not matched to a gene: 7. CDR3 length: 14 residues. CDR1 and CDR2 (germline): SGDLS, YYNGEE. This specimen was cultured CD8+ T cells from PBMCs, taken from culture after CMV antigen stimulation. This receptor was identified in a human donor in good health (CMV status not recorded). Some clones in this sample may be carry-over from other donors' samples. This rearrangement joins TRBV9 to TRBJ1-6; 7 bases agree with TRBD1. CDR3 loop: CASSGGQERSPLHF. CDR3 DNA sequence: TGTGCCAGCAGCGGCGGACAGGAAAGGTCACCCCTCCACTTT.